Listed here are 25 T cell receptor beta chains from one sample, sequenced in a study of post-analysis software for immune sequencing data. General study results and limits: Controls showed lower frequencies than patients for roughly 5 TRBV segments, and TRBV5-6, TRBV5-1 and TRBV20-1 were among these.

The antigens these receptors bind are not known. Each TCR beta cDNA library carried unique molecular identifiers. TCRdb itself ran the PCR reads through MiXCR, one entry per CDR3 protein. The data contain roughly 600,000 distinct CDR3 sequences, 44% of them seen just once; the ten biggest clones take up more than 1.5%. The sequencing sample was made of blood. All receptors come from a girl between 10 and 17 years old with multiple sclerosis.

This clonotype was seen a few times. The chain couples TRBV11-2 to TRBJ1-6; 7 nucleotides align to TRBD1. CDR1 is SGHAT, CDR2 FQNNGV, per germline. The CDR3 spans 18 residues. Germline trimming cut 4 bases from V and 4 bases from J; bases unmatched to any gene: 13. The CDR3: CASSSPRQGTTYNSPLHF. The CDR3 coding sequence is TGTGCCAGCAGCTCCCCGCGACAGGGTACGACATATAATTCACCCCTCCACTTT.

The table lists this clonotype with a few counts. This chain links TRBV6-6 with TRBJ1-2; D gene unclear. Germline V gene lookup returns CDR1 MNHNY and CDR2 SVGAGI (reference sequence). Trimming cost V 2 bases and J 8 bases, with 9 bases left between them. CDR3 length: 12 residues. This chain's CDR3 is CASSYLNGGYTF. The CDR3 DNA sequence: TGTGCCAGCAGTTACCTCAACGGGGGCTACACCTTC.

The chain joins TRBV12-3 or TRBV12-4 to TRBJ1-2; TRBD1 matches 9 bases. The trim removed 2 bases at V and 7 bases at J, leaving 8 bases unmatched. The CDR3 is made up of 15 amino acids. The CDR3 loop is CASSLSDRGVCGYTF. The CDR3 nucleotides read TGTGCCAGCAGTTTATCTGACAGGGGGGTCTGTGGCTACACCTTC.

The J gene is TRBJ2-1, the V gene TRBV6-5, with D unresolved. Germline V gives CDR1 MNHEY, CDR2 SVGAGI. This CDR3 contains 13 residues. Trimming cost V 5 bases and J 5 bases, with 10 bases left between them. The CDR3 is CASSGHRDNEQFF. Written as DNA, the CDR3 is TGTGCCAGCAGTGGCCACCGGGACAATGAGCAGTTCTTC.

The chain has TRBV20-1 and TRBJ1-1, with 7 bases aligning to TRBD1. The length of the CDR3 is 15 residues. Germline V lookup: CDR1 DFQATT, CDR2 SNEGSKA (reference sequence). The V and J ends lost 0 bases and 6 bases, in that order; junction bases with no gene match: 10. The CDR3 spells CSARDPQGSLAEAFF. CDR3 in DNA: TGCAGTGCTAGAGATCCACAGGGGTCATTGGCTGAAGCTTTCTTT.

The chain recombines TRBV7-2 with TRBJ1-6, with a weak D call TRBD1 (6 bases). V was cut by 2 bases and J by 8 bases, with 16 bases left in between. CDR3 size: 16 residues. CDR1 SGHTA and CDR2 FQGNSA come from the germline V gene. Here the CDR3 reads CASSLNPGAPDSPLHF. As DNA, the CDR3 is TGTGCCAGCAGCTTAAACCCGGGGGCGCCGGATTCACCCCTCCACTTT.

This chain connects TRBV19 to TRBJ2-1; unclear D gene. The CDR3 is 12 amino acids. V lost 4 bases and J 3 bases, leaving 4 bases between the germline ends. CDR1 is LNHDA and CDR2 is SQIVND in the germline V gene (reference sequence). This chain's CDR3 is CASSTFYNEQFF. CDR3 DNA: TGTGCCAGTAGTACCTTCTACAATGAGCAGTTCTTC.

There are a few counts of this clonotype. This chain links TRBV29-1 with TRBJ2-5; D unclear. This CDR3 is built from 11 residues. V lost 8 bases and J lost 5, with 12 bases in between. Germline CDR1 SQVTM, CDR2 ANQGSEA. The CDR3 DNA follows: TGCAGCTTTTGGGTCGGGGAGACCCAGTACTTC. Its translation: CSFWVGETQYF. The variable domain in full, completed from reference TRBV29-1 and TRBJ2-5, reads SAVISQKPSRDICQRGTSLTIQCQVDSQVTMMFWYRQQPGQSLTLIATANQGSEATYESGFVIDKFPISRPNLTFSTLTVSNMSPEDSSIYLCSFWVGETQYFGPGTRLLVL.

This clonotype was seen only a few times. The chain carries TRBV5-1 and TRBJ2-1; 9 positions match TRBD1. From germline, CDR1 is SGHRS and CDR2 YFSETQ. Losses at the gene ends were 7 bases for V and 5 bases for J; bases not matched to a gene: 10. The CDR3 has 15 residues. CDR3 sequence: CASGVQGAKNNEQFF. CDR3 DNA sequence: TGCGCCAGCGGCGTACAGGGGGCGAAAAACAATGAGCAGTTCTTC.

The chain combines TRBV3-1 with TRBJ1-1, with D tentatively TRBD1 (5 bases). There are 16 residues in the CDR3. CDR1 and CDR2 from the germline V gene are LGHDT and YNNKEL (reference sequence). The germline V and J ends were trimmed by 0 bases and 6 bases, with 17 bases remaining between them. CDR3 amino acids: CASSQEVSGKRPEAFF. The CDR3 DNA sequence: TGTGCCAGCAGCCAAGAGGTCTCAGGGAAACGACCTGAAGCTTTCTTT.

CDR3: CASQGDSNYGYTF. CDR3 coding DNA: TGTGCCAGCCAGGGGGACTCTAACTATGGCTACACCTTC. The chain recombines TRBV7-9 with TRBJ1-2, with 7 bases matching TRBD1. With 8 bases clipped from V and 0 bases from J, the junction kept 3 bases outside the gene matches. The CDR3 sequence is 13 residues long. Germline CDR1 SEHNR, CDR2 FQNEAQ (reference sequence).

V gene TRBV9 combines with J gene TRBJ1-1; D ambiguous. V was cut by 1 base and J by 1 base, with 11 bases left in between. This CDR3 contains 15 residues. CDR1 and CDR2 from the germline V gene are SGDLS and YYNGEE. Written as DNA, the CDR3 is TGTGCCAGCAGCGTAAGTCCGGGTACGAACACTGAAGCTTTCTTT. It yields the protein CASSVSPGTNTEAFF.

The J gene is TRBJ1-4, the V gene TRBV7-2; the match to TRBD1 covers 7 bases. V was pared by 5 bases and J by 7 bases, with 10 bases of the junction left unmatched. CDR1 SGHTA and CDR2 FQGNSA come from the germline V gene. The CDR3 has 15 residues. The CDR3 spells CASSSQTGKLEKLFF. The CDR3 coding sequence is TGTGCCAGCAGCAGCCAGACAGGGAAGCTTGAAAAACTGTTTTTT.

CDR3 sequence reads: CASGAPGAAPYEQYF. DNA for the CDR3: TGTGCTAGTGGTGCTCCAGGGGCCGCACCCTACGAGCAGTACTTC. The chain uses TRBV12-5 and TRBJ2-7; D may be TRBD1 (6 bases). Per germline, CDR1 LGHNT and CDR2 FRNRAP. This CDR3 is built from 15 residues. With 5 bases removed from V and 2 bases from J, the gap between germline ends came to 16 bases.

This chain connects TRBV12-3 or TRBV12-4 to TRBJ2-1; 11 bases match TRBD2. Germline trimming cut 3 bases from V and 8 bases from J; bases unmatched to any gene: 6. The CDR3 spans 15 residues. This CDR3 reads CASSLGSGGADEQFF. The CDR3 DNA reads as TGTGCCAGCAGTTTGGGTAGCGGGGGGGCAGATGAGCAGTTCTTC.

This chain links TRBV12-3 or TRBV12-4 with TRBJ2-1, with 13 bases lining up with TRBD2. Trimming took 6 bases from V and 9 from J; bases not matched to a gene: 8. This CDR3 region has 15 residues. CDR3 DNA: TGTGCCAGCAGCCCCACTAGCGGGGGGGATGGTGAGCAGTTCTTC. Amino acid sequence: CASSPTSGGDGEQFF.

The chain is built from TRBV5-1 and TRBJ1-4; 7 bases match TRBD1. The CDR3 totals 14 residues. Trimming removed 4 bases from V and 7 bases from J; junction bases left unmatched: 7. Germline loops: CDR1 SGHRS, CDR2 YFSETQ. The CDR3 DNA is TGCGCCAGCAGCGCGATGGGACAGATTGAAAAACTGTTTTTT. This gives the protein CASSAMGQIEKLFF.

This clonotype occurred a few times. The chain couples TRBV2 to TRBJ2-3; 10 bases agree with TRBD1. V lost 6 bases and J lost 1; bases outside the gene matches: 4. The CDR3 is 15 residues long. The germline V gene has CDR1 SNHLY and CDR2 FYNNEI. CDR3 amino acids: CASSAGTGGTDTQYF. The CDR3 DNA reads TGTGCCAGCAGCGCCGGGACAGGGGGCACAGATACGCAGTATTTT.

This clonotype was seen only a few times. This chain joins TRBV7-9 and TRBJ1-5; 7 bases are a match to TRBD1. CDR1 and CDR2 (germline): SEHNR, FQNEAQ (reference sequence). CDR3 size: 19 residues. V shed 3 bases and J 1 base; nucleotides not matched to a gene: 15. CDR3 nucleotides: TGTGCCAGCAGCTTCCAGACAGGGTTTTCGTATCAAAGCAATCAGCCCCAGCATTTT. This sequence encodes CASSFQTGFSYQSNQPQHF.

The chain joins TRBV7-9 to TRBJ2-4; the D call may be TRBD1 or TRBD2 (5 bases each). The closer fit of TRBJ2-7 to the DNA end suggests the J call may be wrong. CDR3 length: 18 amino acids. Germline-derived CDR1 and CDR2 are SEHNR and FQNEAQ (reference sequence). Here the CDR3 DNA reads TGTGCCAGCAGTGGGACCGAAGCACCGGCACCTGGAGCCTACGAGCAGTACTTC. Translated: CASSGTEAPAPGAYEQYF.

This clonotype was seen just once. At one boundary the junction diverges from the germline segment, which might be a read error. The V and J genes are TRBV6-2 or TRBV6-3 and TRBJ2-5; 7 bases line up with TRBD1. Per the germline V gene, CDR1 is MNHEY and CDR2 is SVGEGT. The CDR3 contains 14 residues. The CDR3: CANSPDRARETQYF. The CDR3 DNA is TGTGCCAACAGTCCTGACAGGGCTCGGGAGACCCAGTACTTC.

In its sample, this clonotype was seen a few times. This chain uses TRBV9 with TRBJ2-1, with 8 bases fitting TRBD1. Per the germline V gene, CDR1 is SGDLS and CDR2 is YYNGEE. Losses at the gene ends were 1 base for V and 3 bases for J; bases not matched to a gene: 6. This CDR3 has 16 amino acids. CDR3 sequence (DNA): TGTGCCAGCAGCGTATCAGGGACAGGTAACTACAATGAGCAGTTCTTC. As protein: CASSVSGTGNYNEQFF.

There are a few counts of this clonotype. DNA of the CDR3: TGCGCCAGCAGCCTCCGACAGGGGGCCATGACAGATACGCAGTATTTT. Protein sequence: CASSLRQGAMTDTQYF. The rearrangement joins TRBV4-1 to TRBJ2-3, with TRBD1 matching 10 bases. The V and J ends lost 4 bases and 3 bases, in that order; junction bases with no gene match: 7. Per germline, CDR1 MGHRA and CDR2 YSYEKL. The CDR3 runs to 16 residues.

A few counts support this clonotype. The chain employs TRBV4-1 and TRBJ2-7; 9 bases are a match to TRBD1. The CDR3 has 14 residues. The germline gives CDR1 MGHRA, CDR2 YSYEKL. V lost 1 base to trimming and J lost 5 bases; unmatched junction nucleotides: 3. DNA of the CDR3: TGCGCCAGCAGCCAAGCGGGACAGGGTGACGAGCAGTACTTC. Its protein product is CASSQAGQGDEQYF.

V is TRBV10-3 and J is TRBJ2-5; D is unresolved. The end of the DNA fits TRBJ2-1 better, so the J call may be wrong. CDR1 ENHRY and CDR2 SYGVKD come from the germline V gene. This CDR3 comprises 13 residues. CDR3 DNA: TGTGCCATCCAAGCGACCGGGCAAGAGACCCAGTTCTTC. Translating it yields CAIQATGQETQFF.